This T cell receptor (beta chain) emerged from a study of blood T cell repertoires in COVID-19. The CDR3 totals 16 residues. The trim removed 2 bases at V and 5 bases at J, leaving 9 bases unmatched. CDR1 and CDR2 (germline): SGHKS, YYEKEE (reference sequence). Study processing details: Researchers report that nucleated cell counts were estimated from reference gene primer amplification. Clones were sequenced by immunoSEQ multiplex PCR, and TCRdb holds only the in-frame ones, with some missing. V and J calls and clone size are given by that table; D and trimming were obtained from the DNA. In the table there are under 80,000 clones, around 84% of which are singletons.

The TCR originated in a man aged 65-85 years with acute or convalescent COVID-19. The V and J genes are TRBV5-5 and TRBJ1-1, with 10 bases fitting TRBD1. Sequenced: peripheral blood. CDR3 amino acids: CASSFLRTGGVTEAFF. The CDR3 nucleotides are TGTGCCAGCAGCTTCTTACGGACAGGGGGTGTAACTGAAGCTTTCTTT.